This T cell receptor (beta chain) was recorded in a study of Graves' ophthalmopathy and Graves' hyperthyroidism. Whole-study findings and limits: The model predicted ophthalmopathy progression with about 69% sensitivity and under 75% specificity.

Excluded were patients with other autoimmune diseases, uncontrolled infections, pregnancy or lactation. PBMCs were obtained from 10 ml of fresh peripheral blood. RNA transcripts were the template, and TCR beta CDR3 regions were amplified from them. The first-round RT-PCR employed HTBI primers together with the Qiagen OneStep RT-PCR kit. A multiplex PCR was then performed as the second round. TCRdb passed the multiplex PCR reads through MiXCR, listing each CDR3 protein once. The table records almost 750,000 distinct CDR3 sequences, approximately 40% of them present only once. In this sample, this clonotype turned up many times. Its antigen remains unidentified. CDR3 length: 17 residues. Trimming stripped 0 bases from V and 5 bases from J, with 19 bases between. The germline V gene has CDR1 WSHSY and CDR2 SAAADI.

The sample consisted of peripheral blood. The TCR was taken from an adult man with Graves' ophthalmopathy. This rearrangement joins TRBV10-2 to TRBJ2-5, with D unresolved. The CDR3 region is CASSESTYWRKEETQYF. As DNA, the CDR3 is TGCGCCAGCAGTGAGTCGACTTATTGGAGAAAGGAGGAGACCCAGTACTTC.